The 26 T cell receptor beta chains listed next were all sequenced from one sample in a study of long-term antiretroviral therapy in people with HIV (dated by TCRdb to 2022 to 2024). The immunoSEQ hsTCRB v3.0 assay was used at survey level resolution for TRB variable region sequencing. Sourced from immuneACCESS, this table was stored by TCRdb with only in-frame sequences that have V and J called. A share of the clones is absent; for the studies checked, an unresolved V gene accounts for under half, and the remainder has no known explanation. The sample profile shows about 8,800 clones; 75% of them were found once. The top ten hold 20% to 25% of the sample. The source material was unsorted PBMCs, sampled 1.8 years before starting antiretroviral therapy. The receptor source for this set is a man aged 35-49 years with HIV.

This chain joins TRBV7-9 and TRBJ2-7; maybe TRBD1 (6 bases). Germline CDR1 and CDR2: SEHNR and FQNEAQ (reference sequence). The CDR3 runs 14 residues. Trimming cost V 0 bases and J 3 bases, with 9 bases left between them. CDR3 nucleotide sequence: TGTGCCAGCAGCTTAGCGACAGGATTCTACGAGCAGTACTTC. The encoded protein is CASSLATGFYEQYF. Supplemented by reference TRBV7-9 and TRBJ2-7, the full variable domain reads DTGVSQNPRHKITKRGQNVTFRCDPISEHNRLYWYRQTLGQGPEFLTYFQNEAQLEKSRLLSDRFSAERPKGSFSTLEIQRTEQGDSAMYLCASSLATGFYEQYFGPGTRLTVT.

This chain joins TRBV19 and TRBJ2-5; D might be TRBD2 (6 bases). Germline CDR1 LNHDA, CDR2 SQIVND (reference sequence). The CDR3 loop spans 16 amino acids. V dropped 3 bases and J dropped 1 base, with 15 bases sitting between them. CDR3 bases: TGTGCCAGTAGTATCCGGGACTCCGACCCCCAAGAGACCCAGTACTTC. Its translation: CASSIRDSDPQETQYF.

The J gene is TRBJ1-6, the V gene TRBV25-1; a weak D match, TRBD1 (5 bases). Germline V gene lookup returns CDR1 MGHDK and CDR2 SYGVNS. V lost 2 bases, J lost 9 bases, and 11 bases lay in between. The CDR3 runs to 14 residues. The CDR3 sequence: CASSERYGASPLHF. The CDR3 DNA follows: TGTGCCAGCAGTGAACGTTATGGGGCTTCACCCCTCCACTTT. The variable domain in full, completed from reference TRBV25-1 and TRBJ1-6, reads EADIYQTPRYLVIGTGKKITLECSQTMGHDKMYWYQQDPGMELHLIHYSYGVNSTEKGDLSSESTVSRIRTEHFPLTLESARPSHTSQYLCASSERYGASPLHFGNGTRLTVT.

This clone was counted a few times. The chain links TRBV14 to TRBJ1-2; D is unresolved. The germline gives CDR1 SGHDN, CDR2 FVKESK. CDR3 length: 13 amino acids. Trimming removed 0 bases at V and 2 bases at J, with 4 bases between. CDR3 sequence reads: CASSQEFNYGYTF. In nucleotides, the CDR3 is TGTGCCAGCAGCCAAGAATTCAACTATGGCTACACCTTC.

This clone was counted a single time. The chain is built from TRBV5-1 and TRBJ2-7; D is unresolved. The germline V gene has CDR1 SGHRS and CDR2 YFSETQ. The CDR3 runs to 14 residues. V shed 0 bases and J shed 3 bases, with 10 bases lying between them. CDR3 sequence (DNA): TGCGCCAGCAGCTTGGCAGGCCAGGACTACGAGCAGTACTTC. It is translated as CASSLAGQDYEQYF.

The V and J genes are TRBV6-6 and TRBJ1-2; TRBD1 is a possible D gene (5 bases). CDR1 and CDR2 (germline): MNHNY, SVGAGI (reference sequence). This CDR3 has 12 amino acids. V lost 7 bases, J lost 2 bases, and 8 bases lay in between. CDR3 sequence: CASTGGNYGYTF. CDR3 sequence (DNA): TGTGCCAGCACCGGGGGGAACTATGGCTACACCTTC.

The genes are TRBV25-1 and TRBJ1-3; 7 bases are a match to TRBD1. The CDR3 is 13 amino acids. The germline CDR1 and CDR2 sequences are MGHDK and SYGVNS. Losses at the gene ends were 6 bases for V and 1 base for J; bases not matched to a gene: 0. The chain's CDR3 is CASRTGSGNTIYF. The CDR3, as DNA: TGTGCCAGCAGGACAGGGTCTGGAAACACCATATATTTT.

The chain carries TRBV6-1 and TRBJ2-1; 8 bases agree with TRBD1. V was clipped by 7 bases and J by 7 bases; unmatched bases: 9. The CDR3 is 14 amino acids. Germline assignment: CDR1 MNHNS and CDR2 SASEGT. The CDR3 here is CASKGDRGVNEQFF. Written as DNA, the CDR3 is TGTGCCAGCAAAGGAGACAGGGGAGTGAATGAGCAGTTCTTC.

The gene calls are TRBV19 and TRBJ1-2; D perhaps matches TRBD1 (6 bases). Trimming stripped 5 bases from V and 7 bases from J, with 20 bases between. Germline CDR1 is LNHDA and CDR2 is SQIVND (reference sequence). The CDR3 contains 15 residues. The CDR3 DNA is TGTGCCAGTAGTCCTCCCGTGTCCAGGGGCGGTGGCTACACCTTC. It translates to CASSPPVSRGGGYTF.

The CDR3 region is CASSSGDQPQHF. The CDR3 DNA follows: TGTGCCAGCAGTTCGGGGGATCAGCCCCAGCATTTT. This chain links TRBV27 with TRBJ1-5, with D possibly TRBD1 on 5 matching bases. The length of the CDR3 is 12 residues. The V end was cut by 4 bases, the J end by 5 bases, with 6 bases between. Germline V CDR1 and CDR2: MNHEY, SMNVEV (reference sequence).

V is TRBV14 and J is TRBJ1-2; 7 bases are shared with TRBD1. The CDR3 has 15 amino acids. The V segment lost 0 bases and the J segment 1 base; nucleotides outside the gene matches: 2. Per germline, CDR1 SGHDN and CDR2 FVKESK. In DNA, the CDR3 is TGTGCCAGCAGCCAAGAGGGACAGTATAACTATGGCTACACCTTC. Its translation: CASSQEGQYNYGYTF.

This CDR3 reads CASSLVQGGTAKNIQYF. The CDR3, as DNA: TGTGCCAGCAGCTTGGTGCAGGGAGGGACGGCCAAAAACATTCAGTACTTC. This chain uses TRBV5-5 with TRBJ2-4; 7 bases align to TRBD2. The CDR3 loop spans 17 amino acids. J was trimmed by 1 base and V by 0 bases; bases with no gene match: 7. Germline values: CDR1 SGHKS, CDR2 YYEKEE (reference sequence).

The chain joins TRBV5-6 to TRBJ1-1, with a tentative D call TRBD1 (6 bases). Trimming stripped 1 base from V and 4 bases from J, with 14 bases between. This CDR3 has 15 amino acids. The germline V gene has CDR1 SGHDT and CDR2 YYEEEE. The chain's CDR3 is CASSLIRGAVTEAFF. The CDR3 coding sequence is TGTGCCAGCAGCTTGATTCGGGGGGCAGTCACTGAAGCTTTCTTT.

This clone was seen a handful of times. This chain connects TRBV4-1 to TRBJ1-2; D is ambiguous. CDR3 length equals 15 residues. V lost 0 bases, J lost 6 bases, and 14 bases lay in between. Germline CDR1 MGHRA, CDR2 YSYEKL. CDR3 region: CASSQDGREFDGYTF. CDR3 DNA sequence: TGCGCCAGCAGCCAAGATGGCCGGGAGTTTGATGGCTACACCTTC.

V gene TRBV5-1 combines with J gene TRBJ1-4; D may be TRBD1 (5 bases). CDR1 and CDR2 (germline): SGHRS, YFSETQ. The CDR3 spans 15 residues. V was shortened by 4 bases and J by 4 bases, with 14 bases between the two germline ends. The CDR3 reads CASSPIQGVNEKLFF. The CDR3, as DNA: TGCGCCAGCAGCCCGATCCAGGGAGTTAATGAAAAACTGTTTTTT. Using reference TRBV5-1 and TRBJ1-4 for the parts outside the CDR3, the full variable domain is KAGVTQTPRYLIKTRGQQVTLSCSPISGHRSVSWYQQTPGQGLQFLFEYFSETQRNKGNFPGRFSGRQFSNSRSEMNVSTLELGDSALYLCASSPIQGVNEKLFFGSGTQLSVL.

This chain joins TRBV4-1 and TRBJ1-4; D ambiguous. Germline assignment: CDR1 MGHRA and CDR2 YSYEKL. This CDR3 is 13 amino acids long. V lost 1 base to trimming and J lost 15 bases, with 15 bases between them. The DNA of the CDR3 is TGCGCCAGCAGCCAAGGTTTGGACGTGGTGATGTTTTTT. This gives the protein CASSQGLDVVMFF.

The chain links TRBV7-2 to TRBJ1-1; a weak D match, TRBD1 (5 bases). Trimming stripped 1 base from V and 6 bases from J, with 12 bases between. CDR1 and CDR2 from the germline V gene are SGHTA and FQGNSA. This CDR3 is built from 14 residues. The CDR3 DNA follows: TGTGCCAGCAGCTTAGGCGGGGGACGCCCTGAAGCTTTCTTT. Protein product: CASSLGGGRPEAFF.

V usage is TRBV6-5 and J usage is TRBJ1-5; D perhaps matches TRBD1 (5 bases). Germline V gives CDR1 MNHEY, CDR2 SVGAGI. The V gene lost 4 bases and the J gene lost 5 bases, with 9 bases spanning the gap. The CDR3 spans 13 residues. CDR3: CASSSGSYQPQHF. CDR3 in DNA: TGTGCCAGCAGTTCAGGGAGCTATCAGCCCCAGCATTTT.

The chain recombines TRBV6-5 with TRBJ1-3; D uncertain. The V end was cut by 7 bases, the J end by 1 base, with 8 bases between. The germline gives CDR1 MNHEY, CDR2 SVGAGI. The CDR3 is made up of 13 amino acids. CDR3 sequence reads: CASKGNSGNTIYF. In DNA, the CDR3 is TGTGCCAGCAAGGGAAATTCTGGAAACACCATATATTTT.

The rearrangement links TRBV30 to TRBJ1-4; weak D call: TRBD1 (5 bases). Germline V gene data show CDR1 as GTSNPN and CDR2 as SVGIG (reference sequence). V lost 4 bases, J lost 3 bases, and 21 bases lay in between. The length of the CDR3 is 17 residues. CDR3 in amino acids: CAWTGKGRGRSNEKLFF. The CDR3 bases are TGTGCCTGGACAGGGAAGGGAAGAGGTCGATCTAATGAAAAACTGTTTTTT.

The V and J genes are TRBV18 and TRBJ2-5; D not resolved. V was shortened by 1 base and J by 3 bases, with 9 bases between the two germline ends. The CDR3 consists of 14 residues. Germline-derived CDR1 and CDR2 are KGHSH and LQKENI. The CDR3 nucleotides read TGTGCCAGCTCACCACGGGGTCTTGAAGAGACCCAGTACTTC. Translation gives CASSPRGLEETQYF.

The gene calls are TRBV10-3 and TRBJ1-2; D is perhaps TRBD1 (6 bases). Per germline, CDR1 ENHRY and CDR2 SYGVKD. V was trimmed by 3 bases and J by 3 bases, leaving 20 bases between them. CDR3 size: 17 residues. Here the CDR3 DNA reads TGTGCCATCAGTGACCGAAACCCGGGACAATTTCACTATGGCTACACCTTC. This gives the protein CAISDRNPGQFHYGYTF.

The chain links TRBV18 to TRBJ2-2, with 8 bases aligning to TRBD1. Germline trimming cut 2 bases from V and 6 bases from J; bases unmatched to any gene: 11. The germline V gene encodes CDR1 KGHSH and CDR2 LQKENI. This CDR3 region has 17 residues. DNA of the CDR3: TGTGCCAGCTCACCATATCGGCAGGGGGCTCGCGCCGGGGAGCTGTTTTTT. Translation: CASSPYRQGARAGELFF.

The chain recombines TRBV13 with TRBJ1-4, with 10 bases identical to TRBD1. Per the germline V gene, CDR1 is PRHDT and CDR2 is FYEKMQ (reference sequence). J lost 11 bases, V lost 0 bases, and 6 bases had no gene match. There are 15 residues in the CDR3. CDR3 amino acids: CASSLGGTGDRKLFF. The CDR3 coding sequence is TGTGCCAGCAGCTTAGGGGGGACAGGGGATCGGAAACTGTTTTTT.

The V call is TRBV7-3, the J call TRBJ1-2, with D unclear. Trimming took off 5 bases at V and 11 bases at J, with 18 bases between the two ends. Germline CDR1 reads SGHTA; CDR2 reads FQGTGA. The CDR3 is made up of 13 amino acids. The CDR3 nucleotides read TGTGCCAGCAGCCCCACCCCGGGTGCTATTTACACCTTC. This translates into CASSPTPGAIYTF.

This clone was recorded a few times. The chain joins TRBV6-5 to TRBJ2-7; 14 nucleotides align to TRBD2. This CDR3 region has 15 residues. V dropped 6 bases and J dropped 3; count of bases not matched to a gene: 4. Germline V lookup: CDR1 MNHEY, CDR2 SVGAGI. The CDR3 region has the DNA TGTGCCAGCAGCCTCGGGACTAGCGGGGGCTACGAGCAGTACTTC. Translated, it gives CASSLGTSGGYEQYF.